This record concerns one TCR beta chain sequence. Its antigen is unknown. The data originate from a study of tumor and adjacent non-tumor tissue in lung cancer. Study observations and caveats: TCR diversity was significantly greater in tumor than normal lung tissue.

TCRbeta libraries were built with three rounds of nested PCR, modified from ARM-PCR. TCRdb fed the multiplex PCR reads into MiXCR, producing one record per CDR3 protein. The sample has more than 85,000 distinct CDR3 sequences; roughly 84% are singletons. No cell sorting was done before RNA was extracted from the tissue. Germline V gene data show CDR1 as LGHNA and CDR2 as YNFKEQ. CDR3 length: 16 residues. V gave up 0 bases and J gave up 7 bases; unmatched junction bases: 5. Sequences were obtained from lung tumor tissue. The receptor was derived from a man between 65 and 85 years old with non-small cell lung cancer. V and J are TRBV4-2 and TRBJ1-6; 8 bases fit TRBD1. CDR3 sequence reads: CASSQDWTGTNSPLHF. The CDR3 nucleotides are TGTGCCAGCAGCCAAGACTGGACAGGGACAAATTCACCCCTCCACTTT.